Listed below are T cell receptor beta chains from one sample, sequenced in a study of identical twins. TCRdb ran MiXCR on the 5' RACE reads and lists one entry per CDR3 protein. Of roughly 490,000 distinct CDR3 sequences detected, 14% appear once; the ten largest clones hold more than 0.8%. These records were also assigned to another study, of yellow fever vaccine responses in identical twins.

The sample was CD4+ T cells sorted from blood. All receptors derive from a young woman in good health. The CDR3 runs from the conserved cysteine through the conserved F or W. Fields, in order: D gene, J gene, clone size, V gene, CDR3 DNA, CDR3 protein. A D gene is named only where the DNA matches it firmly. Clone size is shown for a subset of rows, as once, few, many or a class of expanded clone.

>NA|TRBJ2-3|few|TRBV12-3/TRBV12-4
TGTGCCAGCAGTTTACCGGGAGGCACAGATACGCAGTATTTT
CASSLPGGTDTQYF
>NA|TRBJ2-1|many|TRBV6-1
TGTGCCAGCAGTGAAGAGGCCCTCCTGAGAAAGTTCTTC
CASSEEALLRKFF
>NA|TRBJ2-1|NA|TRBV30
TGTGCCTGGAGTGTACAAGGGGATGAGCAGTTCTTC
CAWSVQGDEQFF
>TRBD1|TRBJ2-5|NA|TRBV5-1
TGCGCCAGCAGCTTGGCCGGTGACAGGGAAGAGACCCAGTACTTC
CASSLAGDREETQYF
>NA|TRBJ2-5|many|TRBV29-1
TGCAGCGTTGCGGCAGGGATGGTAGGAGAGACCCAGTACTTC
CSVAAGMVGETQYF
>TRBD1|TRBJ2-6|NA|TRBV6-2/TRBV6-3
TGTGCCAGCAGTTACTCGTCTGCTGGACAGGGGGCAGTATACGGGGCCAACGTCCTGACTTTC
CASSYSSAGQGAVYGANVLTF
>NA|TRBJ2-5|NA|TRBV14
TGTGCCAGCAGCCAAGTAGGCCAGCCGCAAGAGACCCAGTACTTC
CASSQVGQPQETQYF
>NA|TRBJ2-2|many|TRBV20-1
TGCAGTGCTAGAGATCCAGCTAGGTCGGCCGGGGAGCTGTTTTTT
CSARDPARSAGELFF
>TRBD1|TRBJ1-1|NA|TRBV19
TGTGCCAGTGGGGACAGGGTAACTGAAGCTTTCTTT
CASGDRVTEAFF
>NA|TRBJ1-4|few|TRBV11-2
TGTGCCAGCAGCAGGCTACAGGGATTGTATGAAAAACTGTTTTTT
CASSRLQGLYEKLFF
>TRBD2|TRBJ2-7|many|TRBV5-6
TGTGCCAGCAGCTTGGTACCTAGCGGGTACGACGAGCAGTACTTC
CASSLVPSGYDEQYF
>NA|TRBJ2-5|many|TRBV7-7
TGTGCTAGCAGCTTAGACAGGATGGAGACCCAGTACTTC
CASSLDRMETQYF
>NA|TRBJ2-1|NA|TRBV5-4
TGTGCCAGCAGCCTGGACTATGCTAGTGCTAAAGATGAGCAGTTCTTC
CASSLDYASAKDEQFF
>TRBD2|TRBJ2-7|NA|TRBV11-3
TGTGCCAGCAGCTCCGGGACTAGCGGGAGCGACGAGCAGTACTTC
CASSSGTSGSDEQYF
>TRBD2|TRBJ2-7|once|TRBV2
TGTACCTTCAGCTCTTTTTCTAAATTTAGCGGGGGCAACGAGCAGTACTTC
CTFSSFSKFSGGNEQYF
>NA|TRBJ2-7|NA|TRBV7-9
TGTGCCAGCAGCTTAGGGACTAAAGGCGAGCAGTACTTC
CASSLGTKGEQYF
>TRBD2|TRBJ2-5|many|TRBV7-3
TGTGCCAGCTCGGGGGGAGCGGAAGAGACCCAGTACTTC
CASSGGAEETQYF
>NA|TRBJ2-1|once|TRBV7-2
TGTGCCAGCAGCCCCAGGGGGGGAGCCTACAATGAGCAGTTCTTC
CASSPRGGAYNEQFF
>NA|TRBJ2-5|NA|TRBV29-1
TGCAGCGTTGCACATATCCAAGAGACCCAGTACTTC
CSVAHIQETQYF
>NA|TRBJ1-1|NA|TRBV29-1
TGCAGCGTTGATTCCGGGGATTTTTTTACTGAAGCTTTCTTT
CSVDSGDFFTEAFF
>TRBD1|TRBJ1-6|NA|TRBV20-1
TGCAGTGCTAGGCCCTGGGACAGGGACGTCCCACCCCTCCACTTT
CSARPWDRDVPPLHF
>NA|TRBJ1-5|few|TRBV28
TGTGCCAGCCAGCGGGGTCAGCCCCAGCATTTT
CASQRGQPQHF